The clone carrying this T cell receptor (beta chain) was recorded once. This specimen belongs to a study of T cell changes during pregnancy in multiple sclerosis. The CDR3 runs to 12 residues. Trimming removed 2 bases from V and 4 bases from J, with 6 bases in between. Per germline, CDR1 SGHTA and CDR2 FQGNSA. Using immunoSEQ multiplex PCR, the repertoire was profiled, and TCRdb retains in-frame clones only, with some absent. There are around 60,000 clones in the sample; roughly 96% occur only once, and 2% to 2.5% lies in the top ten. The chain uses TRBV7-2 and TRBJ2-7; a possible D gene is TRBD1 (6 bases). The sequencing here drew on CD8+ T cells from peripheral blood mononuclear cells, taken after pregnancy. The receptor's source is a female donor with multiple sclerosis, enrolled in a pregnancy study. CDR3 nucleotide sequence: TGTGCCAGCAGCTTACAGGGGTACGAGCAGTACTTC. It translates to CASSLQGYEQYF.